Reported below is one T cell receptor beta chain. Here immunoSEQ multiplex PCR was the method, and the copy in TCRdb shows in-frame clones only, minus some. The data contain about 110,000 clones, approximately 84% of them singletons. The CDR3 length is 14 residues. Trimming pared 5 bases from V and 8 bases from J, leaving 15 bases between. Germline V gene sequence: CDR1 SEHNR, CDR2 FQNEAQ (reference sequence). The data were taken from a study of control samples from healthy donors and cancer patients. The sequencing sample was made of blood. V usage is TRBV7-9 and J usage is TRBJ1-4; D call uncertain. This TCR came from a man between 18 and 35 years old in good health. The CDR3 sequence: CASSPPVRREKLFF. CDR3 nucleotides: TGTGCCAGCAGCCCCCCGGTCCGGAGGGAAAAACTGTTTTTT.